This T cell receptor (beta chain) stems from a study of HIV-infected patients and healthy controls. Findings and limits, study-wide: Slight age and sex differences between study cohorts did not explain the diversity differences.

By sample fraction, this clonotype is medium-sized (0.01 to 0.1%). The antigen is undetermined. CDR1 is MGHDK, CDR2 SYGVNS, per germline. Trimming shortened V by 1 base and J by 1 base, and 3 bases separated the two germline ends. The CDR3 has 13 amino acids. All unsorted peripheral T cells were captured because whole blood was used without fractionation. Reverse transcription used around 540 ng RNA and constant-region primers for alpha and beta. Using multiplexing indices, alpha and beta chain libraries were generated apart by chain-specific third strand synthesis. Each molecule carried a 12-nucleotide identifier made of two joined random hexamers added before amplification. In TCRdb, the 5' RACE reads were re-called with MiXCR into one record per CDR3 protein. This sample has roughly 18,000 distinct CDR3 sequences, with about 9.5% found just once.

The gene calls are TRBV25-1 and TRBJ2-3; D gene uncertain. The TCR sequence derives from an adult in good health. Sequenced input: blood. In DNA form, the CDR3 reads TGTGCCAGCAGTGAATTAGGCACAGATACGCAGTATTTT. This sequence encodes CASSELGTDTQYF.